This TCR beta chain stems from a study of human T cells and chemical hapten exposure. At the level of the study: The patients were mostly female; they had alopecia areata, totalis or universalis. Broader study findings: Expanded TCRs produced significantly more large CDR3 similarity clusters than controls did.

CDR3 size: 13 residues. The ends were cut back, 3 bases at V and 1 base at J, with 7 bases in the middle. Germline loops: CDR1 SGHKS, CDR2 YYEKEE (reference sequence). The time point denotes: patch test 1, 2 weeks after DPC sensitization. The treatment: therapeutic diphenylcyclopropenone sensitization with weekly scalp DPC. This clonotype has at least ten counts. The antigen remains undetermined. Each CDR3 protein is one row after TCRdb ran MiXCR on the RACE reads. The profile covers roughly 120,000 distinct CDR3 sequences, with approximately 13% appearing a single time and 0.9% to 0.95% taken by the ten largest.

The receptor was derived from a young man with alopecia areata. Some clones in this sample may be carry-over from other donors' samples. Sequenced material: whole blood, taken in connection with sensitization to the hapten diphenylcyclopropenone (DPC). The chain uses TRBV5-5 and TRBJ1-1, with a tentative D call TRBD1 (5 bases). Written as DNA, the CDR3 is TGTGCCAGCAGCTGGGGGTCGAACACTGAAGCTTTCTTT. Its protein product is CASSWGSNTEAFF.